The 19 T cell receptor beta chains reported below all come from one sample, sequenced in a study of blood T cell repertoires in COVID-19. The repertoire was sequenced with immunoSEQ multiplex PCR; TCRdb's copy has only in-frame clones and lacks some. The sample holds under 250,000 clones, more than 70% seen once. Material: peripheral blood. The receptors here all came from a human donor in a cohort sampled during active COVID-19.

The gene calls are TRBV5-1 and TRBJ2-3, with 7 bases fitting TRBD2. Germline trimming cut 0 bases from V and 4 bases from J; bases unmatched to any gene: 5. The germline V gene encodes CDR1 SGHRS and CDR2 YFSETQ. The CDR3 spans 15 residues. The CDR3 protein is CASSLAGGDSDTQYF. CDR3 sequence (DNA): TGCGCCAGCAGCTTGGCGGGGGGTGATTCAGATACGCAGTATTTT.

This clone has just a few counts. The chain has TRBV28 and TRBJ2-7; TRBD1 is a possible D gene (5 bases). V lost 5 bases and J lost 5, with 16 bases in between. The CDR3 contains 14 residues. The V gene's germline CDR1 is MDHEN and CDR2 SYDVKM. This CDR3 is CASSPPQGKDEQYF. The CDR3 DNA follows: TGTGCCAGCAGTCCACCGCAGGGTAAGGACGAGCAGTACTTC.

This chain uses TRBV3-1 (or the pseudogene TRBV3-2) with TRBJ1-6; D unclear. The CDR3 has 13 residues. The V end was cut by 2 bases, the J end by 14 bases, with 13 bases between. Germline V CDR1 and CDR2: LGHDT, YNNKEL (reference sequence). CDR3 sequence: CASSQSVSVTLHF. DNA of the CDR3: TGTGCCAGCAGCCAATCTGTGTCGGTCACCCTCCACTTT.

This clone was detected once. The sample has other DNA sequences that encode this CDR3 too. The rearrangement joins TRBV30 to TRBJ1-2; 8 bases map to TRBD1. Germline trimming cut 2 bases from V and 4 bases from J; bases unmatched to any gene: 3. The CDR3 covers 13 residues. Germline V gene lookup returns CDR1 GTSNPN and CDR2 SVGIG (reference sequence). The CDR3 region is CAWSRDRPYGYTF. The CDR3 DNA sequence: TGTGCCTGGAGTCGGGACAGGCCCTATGGCTACACCTTC.

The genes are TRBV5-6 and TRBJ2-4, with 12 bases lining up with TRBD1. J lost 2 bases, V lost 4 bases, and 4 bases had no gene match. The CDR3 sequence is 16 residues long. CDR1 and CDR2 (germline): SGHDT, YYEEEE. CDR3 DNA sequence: TGTGCCAGCAGCGGGGACAGGGGGCATACCAAAAACATTCAGTACTTC. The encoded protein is CASSGDRGHTKNIQYF.

CDR3 residues: CASSLAGAKNIQYF. CDR3 DNA: TGTGCCAGCAGCTTGGCAGGGGCCAAAAACATTCAGTACTTC. This chain connects TRBV5-6 to TRBJ2-4, with a tentative D call TRBD1 (5 bases). CDR1 is SGHDT and CDR2 is YYEEEE in the germline V gene. The germline V and J ends were trimmed by 0 bases and 1 base, with 5 bases remaining between them. This CDR3 has 14 residues.

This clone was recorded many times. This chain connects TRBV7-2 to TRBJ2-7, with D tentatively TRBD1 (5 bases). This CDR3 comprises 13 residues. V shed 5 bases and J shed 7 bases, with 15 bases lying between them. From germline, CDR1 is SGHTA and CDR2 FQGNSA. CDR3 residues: CASSEMTVGEQYF. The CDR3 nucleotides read TGTGCCAGCAGCGAAATGACAGTGGGTGAGCAGTACTTC.

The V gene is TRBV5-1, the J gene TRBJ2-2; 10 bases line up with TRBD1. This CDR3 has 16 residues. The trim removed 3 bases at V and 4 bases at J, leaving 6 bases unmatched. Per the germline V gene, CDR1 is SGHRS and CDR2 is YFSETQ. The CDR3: CASSYGGQGGTGELFF. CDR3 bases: TGCGCCAGCAGCTACGGAGGACAGGGGGGCACCGGGGAGCTGTTTTTT.

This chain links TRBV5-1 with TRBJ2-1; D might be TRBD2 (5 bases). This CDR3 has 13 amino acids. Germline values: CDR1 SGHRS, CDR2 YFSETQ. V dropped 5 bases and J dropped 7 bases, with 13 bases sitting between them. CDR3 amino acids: CASSAASGNEQFF. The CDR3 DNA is TGCGCCAGCAGTGCGGCCTCGGGAAATGAGCAGTTCTTC.

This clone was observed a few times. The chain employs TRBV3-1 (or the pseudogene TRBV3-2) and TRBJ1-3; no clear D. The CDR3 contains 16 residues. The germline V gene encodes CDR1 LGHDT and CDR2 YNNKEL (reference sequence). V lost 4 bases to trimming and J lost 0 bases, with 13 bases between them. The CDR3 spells CASSLEGLSSGNTIYF. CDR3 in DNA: TGTGCCAGCAGCCTTGAAGGACTCAGCTCTGGAAACACCATATATTTT.

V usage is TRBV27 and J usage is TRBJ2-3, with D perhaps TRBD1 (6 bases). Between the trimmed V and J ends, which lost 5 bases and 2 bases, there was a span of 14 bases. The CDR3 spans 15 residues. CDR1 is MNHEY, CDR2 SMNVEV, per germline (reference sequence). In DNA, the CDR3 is TGTGCCAGCAGTACAGGGAATCGGTTCACAGATACGCAGTATTTT. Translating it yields CASSTGNRFTDTQYF.

The CDR3 reads CASSYGEYGYTF. For the CDR3, the DNA is TGTGCCAGCAGTTACGGGGAGTATGGCTACACCTTC. V usage is TRBV6-2 or TRBV6-3 and J usage is TRBJ1-2; no reliable D call. V was clipped by 2 bases and J by 5 bases, with 6 bases between them. This CDR3 has 12 amino acids. Germline values: CDR1 MNHEY, CDR2 SVGEGT.

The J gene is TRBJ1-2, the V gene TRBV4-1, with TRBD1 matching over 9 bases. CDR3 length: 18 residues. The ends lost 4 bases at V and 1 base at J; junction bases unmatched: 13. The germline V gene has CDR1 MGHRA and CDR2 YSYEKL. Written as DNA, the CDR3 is TGCGCCAGCAGCCGTTCGGCCGGGACAGGGACTTATAACTATGGCTACACCTTC. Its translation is CASSRSAGTGTYNYGYTF.

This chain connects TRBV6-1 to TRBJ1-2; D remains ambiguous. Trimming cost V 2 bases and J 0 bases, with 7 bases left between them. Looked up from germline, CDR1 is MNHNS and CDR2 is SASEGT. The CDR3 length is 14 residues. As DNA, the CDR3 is TGTGCCAGCAGTGAAACCGAGGCTAACTATGGCTACACCTTC. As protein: CASSETEANYGYTF.

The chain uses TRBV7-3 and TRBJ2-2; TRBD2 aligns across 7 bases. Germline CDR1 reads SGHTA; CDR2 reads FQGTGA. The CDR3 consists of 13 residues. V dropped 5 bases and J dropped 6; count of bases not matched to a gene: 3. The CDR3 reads CASSAGVSGELFF. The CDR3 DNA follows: TGTGCCAGCAGCGCGGGAGTGTCCGGGGAGCTGTTTTTT.

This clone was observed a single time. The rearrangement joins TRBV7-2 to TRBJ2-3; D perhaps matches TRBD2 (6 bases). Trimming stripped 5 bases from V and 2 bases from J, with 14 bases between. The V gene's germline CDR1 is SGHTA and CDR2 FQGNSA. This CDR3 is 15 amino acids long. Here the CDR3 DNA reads TGTGCCAGCAGCCGCGGCAGGAGGGACACAGATACGCAGTATTTT. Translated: CASSRGRRDTDTQYF.

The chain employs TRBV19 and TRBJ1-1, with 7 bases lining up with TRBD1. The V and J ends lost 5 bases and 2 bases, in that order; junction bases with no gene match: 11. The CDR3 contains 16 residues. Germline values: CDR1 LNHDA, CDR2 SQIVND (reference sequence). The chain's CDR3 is CASSSSFGTDNTEAFF. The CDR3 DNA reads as TGTGCCAGTAGTTCCAGCTTCGGGACAGATAACACTGAAGCTTTCTTT.

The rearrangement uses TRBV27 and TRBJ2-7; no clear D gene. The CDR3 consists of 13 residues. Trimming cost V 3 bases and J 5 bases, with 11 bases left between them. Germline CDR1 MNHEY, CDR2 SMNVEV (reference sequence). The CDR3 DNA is TGTGCCAGCAGTTTCCGGGTTTGGGACGAGCAGTACTTC. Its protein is CASSFRVWDEQYF.

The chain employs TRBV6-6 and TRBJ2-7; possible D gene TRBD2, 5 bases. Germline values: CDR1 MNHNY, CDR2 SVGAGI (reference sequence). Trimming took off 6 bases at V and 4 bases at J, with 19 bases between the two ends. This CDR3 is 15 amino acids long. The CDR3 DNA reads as TGTGCCAGCAGCCGTGAGGGATCTCGGTCATACGAGCAGTACTTC. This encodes CASSREGSRSYEQYF.